This T cell receptor beta chain was profiled in a study of blood T cell repertoires in COVID-19. Germline lookup yields CDR1 SNHLY and CDR2 FYNNEI. CDR3 size: 14 residues. V shed 2 bases and J shed 2 bases, with 8 bases lying between them. Using immunoSEQ multiplex PCR, the repertoire was profiled, and TCRdb retains in-frame clones only, with some absent. The table shows some 500,000 clones, with over 75% occurring only once. Sequencing was performed on PBMCs or T cells enriched from blood (not recorded which). The chain links TRBV2 to TRBJ2-3; D not certain. This clonotype originated in a middle-aged woman who had recovered from COVID-19. CDR3 region: CASSETGSTDTQYF. DNA for the CDR3: TGTGCCAGCAGTGAAACCGGGTCCACAGATACGCAGTATTTT.